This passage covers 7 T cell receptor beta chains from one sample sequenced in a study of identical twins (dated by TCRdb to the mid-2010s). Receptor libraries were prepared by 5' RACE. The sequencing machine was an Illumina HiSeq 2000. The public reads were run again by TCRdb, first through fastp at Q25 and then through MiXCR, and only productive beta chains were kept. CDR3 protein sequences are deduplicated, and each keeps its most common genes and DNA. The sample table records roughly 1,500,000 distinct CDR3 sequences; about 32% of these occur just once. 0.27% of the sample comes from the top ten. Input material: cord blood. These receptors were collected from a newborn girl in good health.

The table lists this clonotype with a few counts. Here the CDR3 DNA reads TGTGCCAGCAGTTTCCGGACGAACACCGGGGAGCTGTTTTTT. This codes for CASSFRTNTGELFF. This chain uses TRBV2 with TRBJ2-2; D gene uncertain. Trimming removed 5 bases at V and 0 bases at J, with 7 bases between. Germline CDR1 SNHLY, CDR2 FYNNEI. The CDR3 is 14 residues long. The full variable domain, rest sourced from reference TRBV2 and TRBJ2-2, is EPEVTQTPSHQVTQMGQEVILRCVPISNHLYFYWYRQILGQKVEFLVSFYNNEISEKSEIFDDQFSVERPDGSNFTLKIRSTKLEDSAMYFCASSFRTNTGELFFGEGSRLTVL.

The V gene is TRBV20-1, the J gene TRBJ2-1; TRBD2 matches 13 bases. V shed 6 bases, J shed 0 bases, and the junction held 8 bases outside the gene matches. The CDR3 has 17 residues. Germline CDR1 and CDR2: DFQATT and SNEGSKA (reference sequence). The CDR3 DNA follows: TGCAGTGCCCAGGGACTAGCGGGAAGGGTCTCCTACAATGAGCAGTTCTTC. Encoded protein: CSAQGLAGRVSYNEQFF.

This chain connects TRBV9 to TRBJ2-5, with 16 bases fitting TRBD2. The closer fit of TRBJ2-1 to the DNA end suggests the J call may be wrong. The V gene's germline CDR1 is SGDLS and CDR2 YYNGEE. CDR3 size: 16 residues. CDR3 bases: TGTGCCAGCAGCGTGGGACTAGCGGGAGGGGAGGAGACCCAGTTCTTC. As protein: CASSVGLAGGEETQFF.

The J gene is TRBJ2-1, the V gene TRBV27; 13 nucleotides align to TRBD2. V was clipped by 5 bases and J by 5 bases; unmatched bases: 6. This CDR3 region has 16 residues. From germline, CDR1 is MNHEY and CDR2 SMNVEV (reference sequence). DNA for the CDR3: TGTGCCAGCAGTCCCTGGACTAGCGGGAGACACAATGAGCAGTTCTTC. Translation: CASSPWTSGRHNEQFF.

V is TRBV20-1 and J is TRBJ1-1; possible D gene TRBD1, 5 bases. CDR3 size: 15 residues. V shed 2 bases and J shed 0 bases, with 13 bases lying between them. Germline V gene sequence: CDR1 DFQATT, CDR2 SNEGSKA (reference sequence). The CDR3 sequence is CSARSTGRMNTEAFF. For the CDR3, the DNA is TGCAGTGCTAGATCAACGGGACGGATGAACACTGAAGCTTTCTTT.

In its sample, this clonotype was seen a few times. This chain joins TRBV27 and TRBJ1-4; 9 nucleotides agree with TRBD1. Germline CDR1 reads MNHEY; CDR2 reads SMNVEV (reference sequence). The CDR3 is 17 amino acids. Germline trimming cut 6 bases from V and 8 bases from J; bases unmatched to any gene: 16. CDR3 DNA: TGTGCCAGCAGCTACCGGCCCCCCGGGACAGGGAAGGAAAAACTGTTTTTT. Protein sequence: CASSYRPPGTGKEKLFF. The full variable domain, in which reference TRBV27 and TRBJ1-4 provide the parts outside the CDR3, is EAQVTQNPRYLITVTGKKLTVTCSQNMNHEYMSWYRQDPGLGLRQIYYSMNVEVTDKGDVPEGYKVSRKEKRNFPLILESPSPNQTSLYFCASSYRPPGTGKEKLFFGSGTQLSVL.

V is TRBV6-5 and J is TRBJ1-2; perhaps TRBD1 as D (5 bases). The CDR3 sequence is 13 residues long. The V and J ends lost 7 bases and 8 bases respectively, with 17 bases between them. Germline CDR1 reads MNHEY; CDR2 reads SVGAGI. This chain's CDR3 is CASTQSGESGYTF. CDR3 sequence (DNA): TGTGCCAGCACTCAGTCGGGGGAGTCAGGCTACACCTTC.